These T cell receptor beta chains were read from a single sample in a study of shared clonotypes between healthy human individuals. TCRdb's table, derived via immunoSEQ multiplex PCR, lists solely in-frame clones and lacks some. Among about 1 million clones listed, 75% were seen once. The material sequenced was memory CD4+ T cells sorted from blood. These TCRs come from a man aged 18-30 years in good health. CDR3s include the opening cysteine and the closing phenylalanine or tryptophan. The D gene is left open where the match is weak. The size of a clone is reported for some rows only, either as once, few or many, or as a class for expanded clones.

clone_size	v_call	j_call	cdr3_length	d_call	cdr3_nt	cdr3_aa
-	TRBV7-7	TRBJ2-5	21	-	TGTGCTAGCAGCTTAATTTATGTTCGGCCAGACATTTTTAGGCACCAAGAGACCCAGTACTTC	CASSLIYVRPDIFRHQETQYF
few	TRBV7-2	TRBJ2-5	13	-	TGTGCCAGTGAAAAGGGGGGACGGGGGACCCAGTACTTC	CASEKGGRGTQYF
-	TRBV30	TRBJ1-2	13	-	TGTGCCTGGAGTCCACATACCAACTATGGCTACACCTTC	CAWSPHTNYGYTF
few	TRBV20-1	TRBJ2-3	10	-	TGCAGTGCTAGAACAGATACGCAGTATTTT	CSARTDTQYF
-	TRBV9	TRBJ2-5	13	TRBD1	TGTGCCAGCAGCGCGGGACAGGGAGAGACCCAGTACTTC	CASSAGQGETQYF
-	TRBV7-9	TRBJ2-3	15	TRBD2	TGTGCCAGCAGCTTAAAAAGCGGGGCGGCAGATACGCAGTATTTT	CASSLKSGAADTQYF
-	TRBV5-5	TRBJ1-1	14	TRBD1	TGTGCCAGCAACCCCACAGGGGGCAACACTGAAGCTTTCTTT	CASNPTGGNTEAFF
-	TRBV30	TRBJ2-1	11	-	TGTGCCTGGAGTGTCAGGGATGAGCAGTTCTTC	CAWSVRDEQFF
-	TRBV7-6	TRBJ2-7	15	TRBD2	TGTGCCAGCAGCTTAAGTAGCGGGACCTCCTACGAGCAGTACTTC	CASSLSSGTSYEQYF
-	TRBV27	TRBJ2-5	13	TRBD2	TGTGCCAGCACGGGGGGAGGACGAGAGACCCAGTACTTC	CASTGGGRETQYF
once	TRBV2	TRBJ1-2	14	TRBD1	TGTGCCAGCGGGAGCTCAGGGGGGACGAATGGCTACACCTTC	CASGSSGGTNGYTF
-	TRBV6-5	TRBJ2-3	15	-	TGTGCCAGCAGTCTAGGGCCCGGGGCCTGGGATACGCAGTATTTT	CASSLGPGAWDTQYF
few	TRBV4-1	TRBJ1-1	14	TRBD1	TGCGCCAGCAGCCAGCCCCAGGGGGCGGGTGAAGCTTTCTTT	CASSQPQGAGEAFF
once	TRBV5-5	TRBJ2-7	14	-	TGTGCCAGCAGCCGAACAGCAGGGAACTACGAGCAGTACTTC	CASSRTAGNYEQYF
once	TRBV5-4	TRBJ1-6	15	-	TGTGCCAGCAGCTTGGGGGCCGAGAATAATTCACCCCTCCACTTT	CASSLGAENNSPLHF
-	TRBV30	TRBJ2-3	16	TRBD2	TGTGCCTGGAGTGTAGGACTAGCGTCTAGCACAGATACGCAGTATTTT	CAWSVGLASSTDTQYF
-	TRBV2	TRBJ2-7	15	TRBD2	TGTGCCAGCAGTAACGTAGCGGGAGGGAGGTACGAGCAGTACTTC	CASSNVAGGRYEQYF
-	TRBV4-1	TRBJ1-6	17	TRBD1	TGCGCCAGCAGCCAAGAAACGGGCGGGACAGGGAATTCACCCCTCCACTTT	CASSQETGGTGNSPLHF
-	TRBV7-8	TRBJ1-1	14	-	TGTGCCAGCAGCTTAGCTGGGGATTACACTGAAGCTTTCTTT	CASSLAGDYTEAFF
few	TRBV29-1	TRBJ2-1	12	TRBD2	TGCAGCGTTGAAGAGCGAGCGGGGGGGCAGTTCTTC	CSVEERAGGQFF
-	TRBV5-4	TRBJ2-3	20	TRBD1	TGTGCCAGCAGCCCTGGGTTCCGGGACAGACTCCGTCCCGACACAGATACGCAGTATTTT	CASSPGFRDRLRPDTDTQYF
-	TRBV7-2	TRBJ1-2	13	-	TGTGCCAGCAGCTCGATGGGCCTCTATGGCTACACCTTC	CASSSMGLYGYTF
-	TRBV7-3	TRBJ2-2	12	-	TGTGCCAGCAGCCCCAATGGCGGGGAGCTGTTTTTT	CASSPNGGELFF
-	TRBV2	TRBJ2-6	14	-	TGTGCCAGGAGTCCAGGGGCTGGGGCCAACGTCCTGACTTTC	CARSPGAGANVLTF
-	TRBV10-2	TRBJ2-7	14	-	TGCGCCAGCAGGCGAGACCCCGTACGAAACGAGCAGTACTTC	CASRRDPVRNEQYF
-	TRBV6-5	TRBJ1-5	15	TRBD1	TGTGCCAGCAGTCGAGACAGGGAGGCTGGTCAGCCCCAGCATTTT	CASSRDREAGQPQHF
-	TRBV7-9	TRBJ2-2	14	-	TGTGCCAGCAGCTCCGCCAAGAGGACCGGGGAGCTGTTTTTT	CASSSAKRTGELFF
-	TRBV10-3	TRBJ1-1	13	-	TGTGCCATCAGAACAGGGCAAAGGACTGAAGCTTTCTTT	CAIRTGQRTEAFF
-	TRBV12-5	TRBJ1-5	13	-	TGTGCTAGTGGTTTGGGCAGTAATCAGCCCCAGCATTTT	CASGLGSNQPQHF
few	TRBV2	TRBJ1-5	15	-	TGTGCCAGCAGTGCTTCTGGCTATAGCAATCAGCCCCAGCATTTT	CASSASGYSNQPQHF
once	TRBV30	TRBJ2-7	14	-	TGTGCCTGGAGTGTTGGGGGGACAGCCTACGAGCAGTACTTC	CAWSVGGTAYEQYF
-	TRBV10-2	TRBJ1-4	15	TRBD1	TGCGCCAGCAGTGAGCGGGACAGGGGGCGAGAAAAACTGTTTTTT	CASSERDRGREKLFF
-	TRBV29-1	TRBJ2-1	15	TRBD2	TGCAGCGTCCGACTAGCGGGAGGTAACTACAATGAGCAGTTCTTC	CSVRLAGGNYNEQFF
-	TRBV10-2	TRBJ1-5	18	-	TGCGCCAGCAGTGAGATGGGGGGCACTCATACTAGCAATCAGCCCCAGCATTTT	CASSEMGGTHTSNQPQHF
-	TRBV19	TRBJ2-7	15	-	TGTGCCAGTAGGACGAAGAAAACCCCAAGGAACGAGCAGTACTTC	CASRTKKTPRNEQYF
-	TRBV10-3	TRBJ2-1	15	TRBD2	TGTGCCATCAGAAAAGCGGGAAACTTCTACAATGAGCAGTTCTTC	CAIRKAGNFYNEQFF
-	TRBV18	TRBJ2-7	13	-	TGTGCCAGCTCACCTTTGACCTCCTACGAGCAGTACTTC	CASSPLTSYEQYF
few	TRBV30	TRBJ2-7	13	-	TGTGCCTGGAGTGTCGGGAATCGAAACGAGCAGTACTTC	CAWSVGNRNEQYF
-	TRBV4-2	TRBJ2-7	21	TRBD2	TGTGCCAGCAGCCAAGAGGTCCCCTCACCGCATATGGCGGGGGGAGCCTACGAGCAGTACTTC	CASSQEVPSPHMAGGAYEQYF
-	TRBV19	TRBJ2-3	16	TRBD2	TGTGCCACCAGGGGGACTAGCGGATACGGCACAGATACGCAGTATTTT	CATRGTSGYGTDTQYF
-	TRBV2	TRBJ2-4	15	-	TGTGCCAGCAGTGAAGCCCCGACCCCCAAAAACATTCAGTACTTC	CASSEAPTPKNIQYF
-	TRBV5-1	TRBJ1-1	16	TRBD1	TGCGCCAGCAGCGGCAATCAGGGGGCGGTGTACACTGAAGCTTTCTTT	CASSGNQGAVYTEAFF
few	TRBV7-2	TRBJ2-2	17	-	TGTGCCAGCAGCTCAAGGACGGATTGGGTAGTCACCGGGGAGCTGTTTTTT	CASSSRTDWVVTGELFF
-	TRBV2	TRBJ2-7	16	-	TGTGCCAGCAGTGGGTTGATGGCGGGACGGATCTACGAGCAGTACTTC	CASSGLMAGRIYEQYF
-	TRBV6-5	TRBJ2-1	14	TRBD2	TGTGCCAGCACCCGACTAGCGGGAGAGAATGAGCAGTTCTTC	CASTRLAGENEQFF
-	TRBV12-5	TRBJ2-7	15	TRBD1	TGTGCTAGTGGTTTGGTCGGACAGGGTAGAAACGAGCAGTACTTC	CASGLVGQGRNEQYF
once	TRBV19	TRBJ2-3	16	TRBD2	TGTGCCAGTACAACGAGCGGGAGGGTCCTAGCAGATACGCAGTATTTT	CASTTSGRVLADTQYF
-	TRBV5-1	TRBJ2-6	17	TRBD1	TGCGCCAGCAGCGTGGGACAGGGGAGGAGTGGGGCCAACGTCCTGACTTTC	CASSVGQGRSGANVLTF
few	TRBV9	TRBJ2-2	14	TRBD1	TGTGCCAGCAGCCCCAGACAGGGGGCCGGGGAGCTGTTTTTT	CASSPRQGAGELFF
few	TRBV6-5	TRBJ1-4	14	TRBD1	TGTGCCAGCAGCGGGCAGGGGGCGGGTGAAAAACTGTTTTTT	CASSGQGAGEKLFF
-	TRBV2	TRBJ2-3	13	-	TGTGCCAGCAGCGAGGAGGGCACAGATACGCAGTATTTT	CASSEEGTDTQYF
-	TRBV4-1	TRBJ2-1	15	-	TGCGCCAGCAGCCAAGTACCAGCTCCCTACAATGAGCAGTTCTTC	CASSQVPAPYNEQFF
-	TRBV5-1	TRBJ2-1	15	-	TGCGCCAGCAGCTTGGAGGCTAGCGCCTACAATGAGCAGTTCTTC	CASSLEASAYNEQFF
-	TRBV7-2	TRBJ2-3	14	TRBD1	TGTGCCAGCAGCTCGGGACAGCCCACAGATACGCAGTATTTT	CASSSGQPTDTQYF
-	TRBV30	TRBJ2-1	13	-	TGTGCCTGGAGTTCGGACTTCCAGCATGAGCAGTTCTTC	CAWSSDFQHEQFF
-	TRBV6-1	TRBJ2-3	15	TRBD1	TGTGCCAGCAGAGCCGGGACAGGGTGGCCGGATACGCAGTATTTT	CASRAGTGWPDTQYF
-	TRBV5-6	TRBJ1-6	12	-	TGTGCCAGCAGCTTCAAAAATTCACCCCTCCACTTT	CASSFKNSPLHF
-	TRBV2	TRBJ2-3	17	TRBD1	TGTGCCAGCAGTGGGGGGGCCGGGACAGGGCTCACAGATACGCAGTATTTT	CASSGGAGTGLTDTQYF
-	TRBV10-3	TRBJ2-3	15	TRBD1	TGTGCCATCAGTGAGGACAGGGCGGGCACAGATACGCAGTATTTT	CAISEDRAGTDTQYF
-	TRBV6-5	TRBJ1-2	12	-	TGTGCCAGCGGGGGCAACGACTATGGCTACACCTTC	CASGGNDYGYTF